Listed here are 9 T cell receptor beta chains from one sample, sequenced in a study of blood T cell repertoires in COVID-19. Some clones are missing from TCRdb's copy, which holds only in-frame ones; the method was immunoSEQ multiplex PCR. This sample yields about 120,000 clones, of which 82% are seen a single time; 4.5% belongs to the top ten. Sequencing used peripheral blood. These TCRs come from a woman aged 65 to 85 with acute or convalescent COVID-19.

This clone was detected only once. The chain combines TRBV19 with TRBJ1-2; 8 bases are a match to TRBD1. CDR3 length equals 15 residues. Germline assignment: CDR1 LNHDA and CDR2 SQIVND (reference sequence). After removal of 5 bases from V and 2 bases from J, the junction contained 7 bases not matched to a gene. The DNA of the CDR3 is TGTGCCAGTAGTGCCCGGACAGGGCAAAACTATGGCTACACCTTC. Protein sequence: CASSARTGQNYGYTF.

The chain couples TRBV19 to TRBJ2-5; 11 positions match TRBD2. Losses at the gene ends were 4 bases for V and 1 base for J; bases not matched to a gene: 5. This CDR3 has 16 amino acids. Germline assignment: CDR1 LNHDA and CDR2 SQIVND (reference sequence). The DNA of the CDR3 is TGTGCCAGTAGTACTGGGGGACTAGCGGTCCAAGAGACCCAGTACTTC. Its translation is CASSTGGLAVQETQYF. The variable domain in full, with the rest retrieved from reference TRBV19 and TRBJ2-5, is DGGITQSPKYLFRKEGQNVTLSCEQNLNHDAMYWYRQDPGQGLRLIYYSQIVNDFQKGDIAEGYSVSREKKESFPLTVTSAQKNPTAFYLCASSTGGLAVQETQYFGPGTRLLVL.

The rearrangement uses TRBV27 and TRBJ2-5; a weak D match, TRBD2 (6 bases). V lost 6 bases to trimming and J lost 5 bases, with 19 bases between them. This CDR3 region has 15 residues. Germline values: CDR1 MNHEY, CDR2 SMNVEV (reference sequence). The CDR3 coding sequence is TGTGCCAGCAGCTCCTCGCCCGGGACTGGGGAGACCCAGTACTTC. This translates into CASSSSPGTGETQYF.

The chain combines TRBV9 with TRBJ2-5, with 9 positions matching TRBD2. Unmatched junction bases numbered 11, after V lost 3 bases and J lost 5 bases. From germline, CDR1 is SGDLS and CDR2 YYNGEE. The CDR3 has 16 residues. The CDR3 reads CASSGLSGGLGETQYF. The CDR3 DNA reads as TGTGCCAGCAGCGGACTTAGCGGGGGCCTTGGTGAGACCCAGTACTTC.

This clone was detected once. The rearrangement joins TRBV7-8 to TRBJ2-2; possibly TRBD2 for D (5 bases). Per the germline V gene, CDR1 is SGHVS and CDR2 is FQNEAQ. Trimming cost V 9 bases and J 5 bases, with 16 bases left between them. CDR3 size: 14 residues. CDR3 amino acids: CASSVPGSTGELFF. The CDR3 DNA is TGTGCCAGTAGTGTTCCGGGGTCGACCGGGGAGCTGTTTTTT.

This chain links TRBV6-6 with TRBJ2-7; 9 bases are shared with TRBD2. The CDR3 is 15 residues long. V lost 6 bases to trimming and J lost 0 bases; unmatched junction nucleotides: 6. Germline CDR1 reads MNHNY; CDR2 reads SVGAGI (reference sequence). CDR3 in amino acids: CASRASGASSYEQYV. The CDR3 bases are TGTGCCAGCAGAGCTAGCGGGGCCAGCTCCTACGAGCAGTACGTC.

The CDR3 coding sequence is TGTGCCAGCAGCTTAGCCAGCGACAACTATGGCTACACCTTC. Translated, it gives CASSLASDNYGYTF. This sequence joins TRBV7-8 and TRBJ1-2; no firm D call. The V gene's germline CDR1 is SGHVS and CDR2 FQNEAQ. The ends were cut back, 0 bases at V and 2 bases at J, with 7 bases in the middle. The CDR3 totals 14 residues.

This chain links TRBV18 with TRBJ1-1, with D perhaps matching TRBD1 (5 bases). Germline V gene data show CDR1 as KGHSH and CDR2 as LQKENI. This CDR3 region has 14 residues. Trimming removed 3 bases at V and 4 bases at J, with 12 bases between. CDR3 amino acids: CASSPRRGGTEAFF. In DNA, the CDR3 is TGTGCCAGCTCACCTCGGAGGGGTGGCACTGAAGCTTTCTTT.

The gene calls are TRBV5-1 and TRBJ2-7; perhaps TRBD2 as D (6 bases). V was clipped by 5 bases and J by 6 bases, with 18 bases between them. The CDR3 spans 14 residues. Germline V gene sequence: CDR1 SGHRS, CDR2 YFSETQ. The CDR3: CASSSSTARGEQYF. DNA of the CDR3: TGCGCCAGCAGTTCCTCGACTGCGCGGGGCGAGCAGTACTTC.